This T cell receptor (beta chain) is from a study of T cells after yellow fever vaccination. TCRdb recomputed calls from the 5' RACE reads with MiXCR, one row per CDR3 protein. This sample has approximately 510,000 distinct CDR3 sequences, with just over 20% found just once. The V and J ends lost 2 bases and 0 bases respectively, with 6 bases between them. Germline lookup yields CDR1 SGHDT and CDR2 YYEEEE. The CDR3 is 13 amino acids. Study observations and caveats: Contamination of FACS-sorted repertoires by abundant clonotypes from the bulk population could occur. Among primary-vaccination clones, most reappeared after the booster, at almost 98% for CD4 and around 90% for CD8. Peaking on day 5 versus 15, the secondary response was faster but weaker.

Comments on this clonotype: As yet, its antigen is unknown.

The sequence was collected from a man aged 18 to 30 who received the YFV17D yellow fever vaccine. The sample in question was PBMCs, obtained less than 25 days after the first yellow fever vaccination. J is TRBJ2-7 and V is TRBV5-6, with D hard to call. Here the CDR3 reads CASSFSNSYEQYV. CDR3 coding DNA: TGTGCCAGCAGCTTTAGTAACTCCTACGAGCAGTACGTC.